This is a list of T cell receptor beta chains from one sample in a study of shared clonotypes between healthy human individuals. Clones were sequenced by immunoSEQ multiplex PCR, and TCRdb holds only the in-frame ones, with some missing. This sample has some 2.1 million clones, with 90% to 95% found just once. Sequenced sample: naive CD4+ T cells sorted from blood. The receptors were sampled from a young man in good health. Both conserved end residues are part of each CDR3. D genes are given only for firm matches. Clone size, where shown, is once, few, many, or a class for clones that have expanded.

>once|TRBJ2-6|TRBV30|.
CAWRQLMAGANVLTF
TGTGCCTGGAGGCAATTGATGGCTGGGGCCAACGTCCTGACTTTC
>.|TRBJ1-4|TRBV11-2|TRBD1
CASSFSGQGYIGEKLFF
TGTGCCAGCAGTTTTTCGGGACAGGGTTACATAGGTGAAAAACTGTTTTTT
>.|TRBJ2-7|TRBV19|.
CASSFGQINSYEQYF
TGTGCCAGTAGTTTTGGACAGATTAACTCCTACGAGCAGTACTTC
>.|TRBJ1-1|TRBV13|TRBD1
CASSGDSTEAFF
TGTGCCAGCAGTGGGGACAGCACTGAAGCTTTCTTT
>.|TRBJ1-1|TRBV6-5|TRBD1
CASSRKQGGNTEAFF
TGTGCCAGCAGTCGAAAACAGGGGGGGAACACTGAAGCTTTCTTT
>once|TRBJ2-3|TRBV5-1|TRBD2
CASGSGTITDTQYF
TGCGCCAGCGGCTCCGGGACTATAACAGATACGCAGTATTTT
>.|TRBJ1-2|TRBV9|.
CASSVGSNYGYTF
TGTGCCAGCAGCGTCGGGTCTAACTATGGCTACACCTTC
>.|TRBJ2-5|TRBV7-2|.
CASSPKVGQGGETQYF
TGTGCCAGCAGCCCCAAAGTCGGGCAGGGAGGCGAGACCCAGTACTTC
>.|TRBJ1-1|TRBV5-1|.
CASSTGPANTEAFF
TGCGCCAGCAGCACGGGACCGGCGAACACTGAAGCTTTCTTT
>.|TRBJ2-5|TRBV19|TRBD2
CASSMGGLAGQETQYF
TGTGCCAGTAGTATGGGCGGACTAGCGGGACAGGAGACCCAGTACTTC
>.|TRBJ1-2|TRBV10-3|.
CATQGRDYGYTF
TGTGCCACGCAGGGTAGGGACTATGGCTACACCTTC
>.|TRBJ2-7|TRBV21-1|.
CASSKGQDRPGEQYF
TGTGCCAGCAGCAAAGGTCAAGACAGGCCTGGGGAGCAGTACTTC
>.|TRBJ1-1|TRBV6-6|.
CASLIGARGEAFF
TGTGCCAGCCTGATAGGGGCTCGGGGTGAAGCTTTCTTT
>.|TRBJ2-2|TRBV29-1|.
CSVEDARGTGELFF
TGCAGCGTTGAAGATGCGAGGGGGACCGGGGAGCTGTTTTTT
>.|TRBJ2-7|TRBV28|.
CASSSGTYSYEQYF
TGTGCCAGCAGTTCTGGGACCTATTCTTACGAGCAGTACTTC
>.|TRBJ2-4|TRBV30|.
CAWRDRNIQYF
TGTGCCTGGAGGGACAGAAACATTCAGTACTTC
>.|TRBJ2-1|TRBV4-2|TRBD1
CASSQGQGSNNEQFF
TGTGCCAGCAGCCAAGGACAGGGGAGTAACAATGAGCAGTTCTTC